The T cell receptor beta chain under discussion was sequenced for a study of shared clonotypes between healthy human individuals. Whole-study results and caveats: Clonotype sharing among donors, it was expected, would be affected by sequencing depth. Memory subsets generally showed lower estimated richness than naive subsets.

V was pared by 3 bases and J by 4 bases, with 11 bases of the junction left unmatched. CDR1 is MGHDK and CDR2 is SYGVNS in the germline V gene. This CDR3 spans 18 amino acids. As to this clone: Antigen: not known.

TCRdb's table, derived via immunoSEQ multiplex PCR, lists solely in-frame clones and lacks some. This sample yields around 200,000 clones, of which approximately 61% are seen a single time; more than 9% belongs to the top ten. The TCR comes from a man younger than 45 in good health. Material: memory CD4+ T cells sorted from blood. This sample's subset: CD45RA-negative fraction. This rearrangement joins TRBV25-1 to TRBJ2-6; 8 nucleotides agree with TRBD2. The CDR3 DNA sequence: TGTGCCAGCAGTGATTTTGGGACTAGGGGGAGCGGGGCCAACGTCCTGACTTTC. It is translated as CASSDFGTRGSGANVLTF.